The T cell receptor (beta chain) under discussion was sequenced for a study of blood T cells in healthy people across ages. Looking at the study overall: Researchers report that template switching captured about one barcoded beta molecule per two T cells.

Combining a sample-barcoded 5' primer with a J-beta primer mix, a second PCR ran for roughly 7 to 12 cycles. Each TCR beta cDNA got a 12-nucleotide random molecular identifier. Via MiXCR, TCRdb re-called the 5' RACE reads, giving one row per CDR3 protein. The sample contains 600,000 to 850,000 distinct CDR3 sequences, just under 25% of which appear only once. Concerning this clonotype itself: In this CDR3 the conserved last residue, phenylalanine or tryptophan, is missing, so a read error is likely.

The CDR3 loop spans 13 amino acids. V lost 7 bases and J lost 5; bases outside the gene matches: 6. Germline values: CDR1 SGHRS, CDR2 YFSETQ. The same sample was also used in a study of T cells of mothers and their children.

This sequence originates from a boy between 10 and 17 years old in good health. The chain combines TRBV5-1 with TRBJ2-5; 9 bases map to TRBD1. The sequenced sample consisted of blood. The CDR3 bases are TGCGCCAGCGGGACAGGGTTTGCGGAGACCCAGTACTCC. Translating it yields CASGTGFAETQYS.